A selection of T cell receptor beta chains follows, all from one sample in a study of ipilimumab plus nivolumab after autologous stem cell transplantation. Generated by immunoSEQ multiplex PCR, the TCRdb table keeps only in-frame clones and is missing some. The table shows about 12,000 clones, with almost 70% occurring only once. The sequenced sample was PBMCs, obtained in a trial of ipilimumab plus nivolumab as post-transplant consolidation. The receptors were gathered from a male donor with diffuse large B-cell lymphoma. Each CDR3 is given without its conserved first and last residue. Fields, in order: V gene, clone size, J gene, CDR3 protein. Clone size is stated in some rows and not others, as once, few, many or a class when expanded.

v_gene: TRBV5-1
abundance: NA
j_gene: TRBJ2-4
CDR3aa: ASLRTYKNIQY

v_gene: TRBV5-1
abundance: NA
j_gene: TRBJ2-1
CDR3aa: ASSLETDTHLRGEQF

v_gene: TRBV7-2
abundance: NA
j_gene: TRBJ2-7
CDR3aa: ASSLVHEQY

v_gene: TRBV7-2
abundance: NA
j_gene: TRBJ1-2
CDR3aa: ASSSGSDYGYT

v_gene: TRBV5-8
abundance: few
j_gene: TRBJ1-5
CDR3aa: ASIPKGTGLSNQPQH

v_gene: TRBV19
abundance: NA
j_gene: TRBJ2-7
CDR3aa: ASSTPGNYEQY

v_gene: TRBV2
abundance: medium-sized
j_gene: TRBJ2-3
CDR3aa: ASSPGTGSTDTQY

v_gene: TRBV10-1
abundance: NA
j_gene: TRBJ1-1
CDR3aa: ASSATGRNTEAF

v_gene: TRBV12-5
abundance: NA
j_gene: TRBJ2-1
CDR3aa: ASGSTRAYNEQF

v_gene: TRBV7-6
abundance: NA
j_gene: TRBJ2-5
CDR3aa: ASSLFPDRGPQETQY

v_gene: TRBV5-5
abundance: NA
j_gene: TRBJ2-1
CDR3aa: ASSLPGGPGDEQF

v_gene: TRBV5-4
abundance: NA
j_gene: TRBJ2-7
CDR3aa: ASSLVGEIYEQY

v_gene: TRBV29-1
abundance: NA
j_gene: TRBJ2-1
CDR3aa: SVDLRLAGVYNEQF

v_gene: TRBV6-1
abundance: NA
j_gene: TRBJ2-7
CDR3aa: ASGDRTYEQY

v_gene: TRBV7-9
abundance: NA
j_gene: TRBJ2-7
CDR3aa: ASSSGSPTGRYEQY